This T cell receptor (beta chain) was profiled in a study of T cell changes during pregnancy in multiple sclerosis. Germline CDR1 is MNHNY and CDR2 is SVGAGI (reference sequence). J lost 2 bases, V lost 6 bases, and 8 bases had no gene match. The CDR3 runs to 15 residues. Here immunoSEQ multiplex PCR was the method, and the copy in TCRdb shows in-frame clones only, minus some. This table has 25,000 to 30,000 clones, more than 90% appearing once. The V call is TRBV6-6, the J call TRBJ2-5, with 8 bases fitting TRBD1. The TCR originated in a female donor with multiple sclerosis, enrolled in a pregnancy study. The specimen comprised CD8+ T cells from peripheral blood mononuclear cells, sampled before pregnancy. The CDR3 region has the DNA TGTGCCAGCAGAGACATCTACAGGGGGCAAGAGACCCAGTACTTC. Protein product: CASRDIYRGQETQYF.